These 8 T cell receptor beta chains share one sample of origin, sequenced in a study of CD8+ T cells in alopecia areata. Extraction of RNA preceded its reverse transcription into cDNA, which served as the sequencing template. TCRdb's table, derived via immunoSEQ multiplex PCR, lists solely in-frame clones and lacks some. The repertoire has 140,000 to 150,000 clones, about 59% of them found once; the top ten carry approximately 15%. The treatment here: oral pan-JAK inhibitor, 5-10 mg twice daily. Source: CD8+ T cells sorted from blood, taken at week 4, from a patient treated with tofacitinib. The receptors here all came from a human donor with alopecia areata.

V is TRBV5-1 and J is TRBJ1-1; D perhaps matches TRBD1 (5 bases). V lost 6 bases and J lost 4, with 13 bases in between. This CDR3 contains 13 residues. Germline CDR1 reads SGHRS; CDR2 reads YFSETQ. This chain's CDR3 is CASNGGRGTEAFF. The CDR3 coding sequence is TGCGCCAGCAACGGGGGTAGGGGCACTGAAGCTTTCTTT.

This clone was seen only a few times. The gene calls are TRBV13 and TRBJ2-6; D gene uncertain. In germline, CDR1 is PRHDT, CDR2 FYEKMQ (reference sequence). V was shortened by 5 bases and J by 2 bases, with 13 bases between the two germline ends. The length of the CDR3 is 16 residues. The CDR3, as DNA: TGTGCCAGCAGCCCTATCTCGTCGGCTGGGGCCAACGTCCTGACTTTC. Protein product: CASSPISSAGANVLTF.

The table lists this clone with a few counts. The chain carries TRBV30 and TRBJ2-7; D is perhaps TRBD2 (5 bases). Germline-derived CDR1 and CDR2 are GTSNPN and SVGIG (reference sequence). CDR3 length: 14 residues. The V and J ends lost 1 base and 3 bases respectively, with 13 bases between them. Written as DNA, the CDR3 is TGTGCCTGGAGTGGAACTAGTCTGGACTACGAGCAGTACTTC. Its protein is CAWSGTSLDYEQYF.

The chain carries TRBV4-1 and TRBJ1-5, with D perhaps matching TRBD1 (5 bases). In germline, CDR1 is MGHRA, CDR2 YSYEKL. This CDR3 comprises 16 residues. Trimming took off 0 bases at V and 6 bases at J, with 15 bases between the two ends. CDR3: CASSQESGLGAQPQHF. In DNA form, the CDR3 reads TGCGCCAGCAGCCAAGAATCCGGGTTAGGGGCTCAGCCCCAGCATTTT.

Concerning this clone: The sample holds other DNA sequences that translate to the same CDR3. The chain combines TRBV30 with TRBJ1-6; D is ambiguous. Germline V lookup: CDR1 GTSNPN, CDR2 SVGIG (reference sequence). V was pared by 3 bases and J by 5 bases, with 2 bases between. The CDR3 runs 11 residues. DNA for the CDR3: TGTGCCTGGAGGCATAATTCACCCCTCCACTTT. Translated, it gives CAWRHNSPLHF.

The rearrangement uses TRBV18 and TRBJ2-7; TRBD1 matches at 7 bases. The CDR3 contains 14 residues. With V trimmed by 8 bases and J by 1 base, 8 bases remained unmatched. CDR1 and CDR2 (germline): KGHSH, LQKENI. As DNA, the CDR3 is TGTGCCAGCCGACCTCCGACAGGGTCCTACGAGCAGTACTTC. Its translation is CASRPPTGSYEQYF.

The chain links TRBV13 to TRBJ2-2; D is possibly TRBD1 (5 bases). Trimming removed 5 bases at V and 13 bases at J, with 14 bases between. The CDR3 has 12 amino acids. CDR1 is PRHDT and CDR2 is FYEKMQ in the germline V gene (reference sequence). CDR3 loop: CASSDGQMGLFF. The CDR3 nucleotides are TGTGCCAGCAGCGATGGACAAATGGGGCTGTTTTTT.

The J gene is TRBJ2-1, the V gene TRBV19; D remains unclear. The V and J ends lost 4 bases and 2 bases respectively, with 0 bases between them. The CDR3 length is 11 residues. Germline CDR1 and CDR2: LNHDA and SQIVND (reference sequence). The CDR3 DNA reads as TGTGCCAGTAGTACCTACAATGAGCAGTTCTTC. Encoded protein: CASSTYNEQFF.